Listed here is a single T cell receptor beta chain. Its antigen specificity is not known. Base-call qualities are not available, and no considerably larger clone is one nucleotide away. The sample comes from a study of blood T cell repertoires in COVID-19 (dated by TCRdb to the early 2020s). Background on the whole study: Samples covering the acute and convalescent phases of COVID-19 were provided by collaborators in the United States, Italy and Spain. A de-identified subject ID, COVID-19 status, age in years and sex were almost always included in the sample metadata. Where available, HLA class I and class II types were obtained from metadata supplied by the sample provider rather than from assay-based typing. Samples came from the ongoing ImmuneRACE study (first 160 participants) plus 1,254 subjects from 6 global collaborators. Deeply sampled blood TCRbeta repertoires from subjects exposed to, actively infected with, or recovered from COVID-19 were included in the dataset. The prospective study material was composed of cDNA or gDNA derived from T cells, B-cell-depleted T cells, or PBMCs. The repertoires were released in a freely available public database intended as a resource for research on the immune response to SARS-CoV-2.

TCRbeta CDR3 regions were amplified from genomic DNA by means of the immunoSEQ Assay, a bias-controlled multiplex PCR. Per the source publication's procedure: Within the assay, amplification of reference gene primers was used to estimate how many nucleated cells each sample contained. Sequence reads were collapsed and filtered to measure the absolute abundance of every unique TCRbeta CDR3 rearrangement. For each sample, productive Simpson clonality was calculated by taking the square root of Simpson's diversity index across productive rearrangements. Held by TCRdb, this immuneACCESS table contains in-frame sequences only and omits some clones. Under half of the omission traces to an unresolved V gene where checked; the cause of the rest is unknown. V, J and clone size are taken as reported in that table, and D and trimming were inferred from the DNA itself. The sample has 80,000 or so clones on record, roughly nine tenths of them singletons. Around 2% of the sample lies in the top ten.

Each collaborating institution followed its own protocols to collect whole blood in K2EDTA tubes. For TCRbeta analysis, collaborator samples were shipped as frozen whole blood, as isolated PBMCs, or as DNA extracted from either sample type. There are 14 amino acids in the CDR3, from cysteine to phenylalanine inclusive. Only CDR3 DNA is held: 42 bases, read in frame from base 1. The germline V gene encodes CDR1 SGHTA and CDR2 FQGTGA. After removal of 4 bases from V and 5 bases from J, the junction retains 5 bases not matched to a gene. The paper as a whole reports these results and caveats: The quantity of clinical and demographic metadata differed by source and by participant and was supplied without curation.

The sequenced sample consisted of peripheral blood. The chain is assembled from TRBV7-3 and TRBJ2-3; 8 central bases correspond to TRBD2. This sequence was found in a woman in her sixties or seventies with acute or convalescent COVID-19. The CDR3: CASSSSGSLDTQYF. The nucleotides read TGTGCCAGCAGCTCGAGCGGGAGCTTAGATACGCAGTATTTT.